The present T cell receptor (beta chain) was sequenced within a study of HIV-infected children after antiretroviral therapy interruption. This clonotype was observed many times. The TCR library was built from RNA with a 3' RACE protocol and unique molecular identifiers. Using its own MiXCR run on the 3' RACE reads, TCRdb lists one record per CDR3 protein. The sample includes some 51,000 distinct CDR3 sequences, 4.3% of them seen just once. Treatment denoted: PENTA 11 planned treatment interruption arm or continuous ART arm. In germline, CDR1 is DFQATT, CDR2 SNEGSKA (reference sequence). The CDR3 loop spans 15 amino acids. Losses at the gene ends were 7 bases for V and 2 bases for J; bases not matched to a gene: 8.

The sequencing used CD45RA+ CD4+ T cells from PBMCs, pooled from several time points, collected from a donor given antiretroviral therapy, either interrupted or continuous. The sample's subset: naive CD4+ CD45RA+ CD45RO- T cells. This receptor was identified in a pool of human donors with HIV. The chain has TRBV20-1 and TRBJ2-3, with 11 positions matching TRBD2. The CDR3 is CSDQGLAEFTDTQYF. The CDR3 nucleotides read TGCAGTGATCAGGGACTAGCGGAATTCACAGATACGCAGTATTTT.